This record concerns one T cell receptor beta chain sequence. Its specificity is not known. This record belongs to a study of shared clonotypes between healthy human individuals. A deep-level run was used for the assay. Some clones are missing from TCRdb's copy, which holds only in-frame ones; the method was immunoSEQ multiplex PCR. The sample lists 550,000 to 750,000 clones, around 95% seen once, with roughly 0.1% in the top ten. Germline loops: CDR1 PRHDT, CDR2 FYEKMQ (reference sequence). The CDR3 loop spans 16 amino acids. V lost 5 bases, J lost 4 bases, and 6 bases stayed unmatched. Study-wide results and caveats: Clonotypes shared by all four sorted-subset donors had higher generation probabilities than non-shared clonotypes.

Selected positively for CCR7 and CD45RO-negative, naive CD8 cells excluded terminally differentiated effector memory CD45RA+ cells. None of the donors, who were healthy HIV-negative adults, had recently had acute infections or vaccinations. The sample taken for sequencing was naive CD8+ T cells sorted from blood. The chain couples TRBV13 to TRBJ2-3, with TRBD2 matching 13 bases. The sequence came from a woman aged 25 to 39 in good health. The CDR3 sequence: CASSVRTSGSADTQYF. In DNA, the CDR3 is TGTGCCAGCAGCGTCCGGACTAGCGGGAGTGCAGATACGCAGTATTTT.